A single sample is the source of the 18 T cell receptor beta chains below, sequenced in a study of T-cell memory formation after mild COVID-19. TCRdb analysed the 5' RACE reads with MiXCR anew, one entry per CDR3 protein. Among 150,000 to 200,000 distinct CDR3 sequences listed, around 10% were seen once. The source material was PBMCs or a T cell subset sorted from them (not recorded which). These receptor sequences come from a man aged 18 to 30 who had mild COVID-19 (a few samples of this study predate the infection). Cell type and time point are not known.

The chain employs TRBV7-9 and TRBJ1-5; D ambiguous. V was shortened by 4 bases and J by 6 bases, with 22 bases between the two germline ends. This CDR3 comprises 17 residues. CDR1 SEHNR and CDR2 FQNEAQ come from the germline V gene (reference sequence). This CDR3 reads CASSWAGVGGDVQPQHF. For the CDR3, the DNA is TGTGCCAGCAGCTGGGCCGGTGTGGGCGGTGATGTTCAGCCCCAGCATTTT.

This clonotype was seen only a few times. The chain employs TRBV20-1 and TRBJ2-3; no definite D call. The V gene's germline CDR1 is DFQATT and CDR2 SNEGSKA (reference sequence). The CDR3 is made up of 17 amino acids. V lost 1 base, J lost 2 bases, and 19 bases lay in between. The CDR3 region is CSARVPDGSSYTDTQYF. The CDR3, as DNA: TGCAGTGCTAGAGTCCCAGACGGTTCATCCTACACAGATACGCAGTATTTT.

A few counts support this clonotype. The chain recombines TRBV7-2 with TRBJ2-5, with 10 bases identical to TRBD2. The CDR3 spans 16 residues. J lost 5 bases, V lost 6 bases, and 12 bases had no gene match. Germline values: CDR1 SGHTA, CDR2 FQGNSA. The CDR3 DNA follows: TGTGCCAGCAGTGCAATTCGACTAGCGGGCCGGGAGACCCAGTACTTC. It codes for CASSAIRLAGRETQYF.

This clonotype showed up many times. CDR3 loop: CASSTPGSQETQYF. As DNA, the CDR3 is TGTGCCAGCTCCACTCCGGGGTCCCAAGAGACCCAGTACTTC. V gene TRBV18 combines with J gene TRBJ2-5, with D maybe TRBD2 (5 bases). There are 14 residues in the CDR3. V was cut by 6 bases and J by 1 base, with 12 bases left in between. CDR1 KGHSH and CDR2 LQKENI come from the germline V gene.

Here the CDR3 reads CASSPGLTEAFF. The CDR3 nucleotides are TGTGCCAGCTCACCAGGGCTAACTGAAGCTTTCTTT. This rearrangement joins TRBV18 to TRBJ1-1; D gene ambiguous. The CDR3 totals 12 residues. Trimming took 2 bases from V and 5 from J, leaving 6 bases between them. Per the germline V gene, CDR1 is KGHSH and CDR2 is LQKENI.

This clonotype was detected only a few times. The chain links TRBV20-1 to TRBJ2-4, with 9 bases identical to TRBD2. The ends lost 3 bases at V and 0 bases at J; junction bases unmatched: 9. CDR3 length: 17 residues. Germline CDR1 is DFQATT and CDR2 is SNEGSKA (reference sequence). CDR3 amino acids: CSASGASGVLAKNIQYF. The CDR3 region has the DNA TGCAGTGCTAGTGGCGCTAGCGGGGTACTAGCCAAAAACATTCAGTACTTC.

V and J are TRBV11-2 and TRBJ2-5; D may match TRBD1 or TRBD2 (5 bases each). CDR1 is SGHAT, CDR2 FQNNGV, per germline. This CDR3 has 17 amino acids. Trimming took off 3 bases at V and 1 base at J, with 18 bases between the two ends. CDR3 sequence (DNA): TGTGCCAGCAGCTTCAGTCCGGGGCGGTTCCCCCAAGAGACCCAGTACTTC. The encoded protein is CASSFSPGRFPQETQYF.

The V and J genes are TRBV5-4 and TRBJ2-7; D is undetermined. The CDR3 runs 14 residues. The germline V gene has CDR1 SGHNT and CDR2 YYREEE (reference sequence). Trimming cost V 3 bases and J 2 bases, with 12 bases left between them. CDR3 DNA sequence: TGTGCCAGCAGCTCCGGACCTGAGGCCTACGAGCAGTACTTC. Translated, it gives CASSSGPEAYEQYF.

The gene calls are TRBV4-3 and TRBJ1-1; weak D call: TRBD1 (5 bases). CDR3 length equals 17 residues. Germline values: CDR1 LGHNA, CDR2 YSLEER. The V end lost 0 bases, the J end lost 0 bases, and 14 bases lay between the germline ends. CDR3 nucleotide sequence: TGCGCCAGCAGCCAAGATCTGGGCCCGGGGGTGAACACTGAAGCTTTCTTT. It encodes CASSQDLGPGVNTEAFF.

This clonotype was picked up a small number of times. This chain connects TRBV5-1 to TRBJ2-1; no reliable D call. The CDR3 runs to 13 residues. Germline assignment: CDR1 SGHRS and CDR2 YFSETQ. V lost 4 bases, J lost 6 bases, and 11 bases lay in between. The DNA for the CDR3 is TGCGCCAGCAGCCTCCTATGGCCCAATGAGCAGTTCTTC. Its translation is CASSLLWPNEQFF.

The chain joins TRBV9 to TRBJ2-3, with a weak D call TRBD1 (6 bases). The CDR3 loop spans 15 amino acids. Trimming left V 1 base short and J 0 bases short, with 9 bases between. Germline CDR1 SGDLS, CDR2 YYNGEE. CDR3 residues: CASSVKGGSTDTQYF. The CDR3 DNA follows: TGTGCCAGCAGCGTAAAAGGGGGAAGCACAGATACGCAGTATTTT.

The chain employs TRBV5-1 and TRBJ2-7; 8 bases are shared with TRBD2. Germline assignment: CDR1 SGHRS and CDR2 YFSETQ. The length of the CDR3 is 15 residues. The trim removed 4 bases at V and 1 base at J, leaving 7 bases unmatched. CDR3 DNA sequence: TGCGCCAGCAGCCCTCGGGGGACTAGTTCCTACGAGCAGTACGTC. Its translation is CASSPRGTSSYEQYV.

The rearrangement uses TRBV7-2 and TRBJ2-5; TRBD1 is a possible D gene (6 bases). There are 13 residues in the CDR3. The V gene's germline CDR1 is SGHTA and CDR2 FQGNSA. V lost 5 bases and J lost 5, with 12 bases in between. CDR3 DNA: TGTGCCAGCAGCCTCGGGACATACGAGACCCAGTACTTC. Protein: CASSLGTYETQYF. Combining the CDR3 with reference TRBV7-2 and TRBJ2-5 gives the whole variable domain GAGVSQSPSNKVTEKGKDVELRCDPISGHTALYWYRQSLGQGLEFLIYFQGNSAPDKSGLPSDRFSAERTGGSVSTLTIQRTQQEDSAVYLCASSLGTYETQYFGPGTRLLVL.

At least ten counts were recorded for this clonotype. The chain recombines TRBV3-1 with TRBJ1-5; TRBD1 agrees at 8 bases. In germline, CDR1 is LGHDT, CDR2 YNNKEL (reference sequence). After removal of 4 bases from V and 4 bases from J, the junction contained 6 bases not matched to a gene. This CDR3 spans 15 amino acids. The CDR3 is CASSLGTGHNQPQHF. As DNA, the CDR3 is TGTGCCAGCAGCCTGGGGACAGGCCATAATCAGCCCCAGCATTTT. The full variable domain, its missing parts supplied by reference TRBV3-1 and TRBJ1-5, is DTAVSQTPKYLVTQMGNDKSIKCEQNLGHDTMYWYKQDSKKFLKIMFSYNNKELIINETVPNRFSPKSPDKAHLNLHINSLELGDSAVYFCASSLGTGHNQPQHFGDGTRLSIL.

This clonotype showed up just a few times. The chain couples TRBV10-1 to TRBJ2-3; the D is unclear. This CDR3 spans 14 amino acids. Between the trimmed V and J ends, which lost 8 bases and 3 bases, there was a span of 15 bases. The germline CDR1 and CDR2 sequences are WNHNN and SYGVQD (reference sequence). Here the CDR3 DNA reads TGCGCCAGCCAAAACAGCGTTGGGACAGATACGCAGTATTTT. Translation: CASQNSVGTDTQYF.

The genes are TRBV7-2 and TRBJ1-4; D gene uncertain. CDR1 SGHTA and CDR2 FQGNSA come from the germline V gene. The length of the CDR3 is 13 residues. The V gene lost 3 bases and the J gene lost 6 bases, with 8 bases spanning the gap. In nucleotides, the CDR3 is TGTGCCAGCAGCTTCCCCCATTATGAAAAACTGTTTTTT. Protein product: CASSFPHYEKLFF. The whole variable domain, filled in from reference TRBV7-2 and TRBJ1-4, reads GAGVSQSPSNKVTEKGKDVELRCDPISGHTALYWYRQSLGQGLEFLIYFQGNSAPDKSGLPSDRFSAERTGGSVSTLTIQRTQQEDSAVYLCASSFPHYEKLFFGSGTQLSVL.

The V gene is TRBV13, the J gene TRBJ2-7; D not resolved. The ends were cut back, 5 bases at V and 2 bases at J, with 13 bases in the middle. Germline V gene sequence: CDR1 PRHDT, CDR2 FYEKMQ (reference sequence). The CDR3 extends over 14 amino acids. The CDR3 reads CASSPTTWPYEQYF. Here the CDR3 DNA reads TGTGCCAGCAGCCCAACGACATGGCCCTACGAGCAGTACTTC. The whole variable domain, remainder taken from reference TRBV13 and TRBJ2-7, is AAGVIQSPRHLIKEKRETATLKCYPIPRHDTVYWYQQGPGQDPQFLISFYEKMQSDKGSIPDRFSAQQFSDYHSELNMSSLELGDSALYFCASSPTTWPYEQYFGPGTRLTVT.

This clonotype was seen more than once but under ten times. V usage is TRBV5-1 and J usage is TRBJ1-5, with D tentatively TRBD1 (6 bases). Germline CDR1 and CDR2: SGHRS and YFSETQ. The CDR3 consists of 14 residues. V shed 2 bases and J shed 3 bases, with 9 bases lying between them. CDR3 region: CASSFRGNNQPQHF. In DNA form, the CDR3 reads TGCGCCAGCAGCTTCAGGGGAAACAATCAGCCCCAGCATTTT.